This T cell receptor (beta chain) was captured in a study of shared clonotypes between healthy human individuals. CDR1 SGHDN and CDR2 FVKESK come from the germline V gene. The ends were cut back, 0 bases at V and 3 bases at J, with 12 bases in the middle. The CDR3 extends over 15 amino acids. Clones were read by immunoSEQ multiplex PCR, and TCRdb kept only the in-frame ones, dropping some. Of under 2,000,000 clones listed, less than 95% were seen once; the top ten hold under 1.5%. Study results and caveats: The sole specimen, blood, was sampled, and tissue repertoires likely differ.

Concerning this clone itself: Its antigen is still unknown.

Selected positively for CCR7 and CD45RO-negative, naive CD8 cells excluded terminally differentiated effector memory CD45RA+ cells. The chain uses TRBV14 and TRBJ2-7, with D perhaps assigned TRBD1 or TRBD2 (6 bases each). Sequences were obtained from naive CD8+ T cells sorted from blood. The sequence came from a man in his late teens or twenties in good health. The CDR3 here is CASSQEGGLFYEQYF. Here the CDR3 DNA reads TGTGCCAGCAGCCAAGAGGGGGGCCTATTCTACGAGCAGTACTTC.